The 32 T cell receptor beta chains in this list originate from one sample, sequenced in a study of STAT5B mutations in CD4+ large granular lymphocyte leukemia. The protocol was immunoSEQ multiplex PCR, while the TCRdb copy is restricted to in-frame clones and leaves out a portion. The repertoire holds approximately 20,000 clones, with 70% as singletons. Sequenced: CD4+ T cells from blood buffy coats. These receptors were taken from a human donor in good health.

The genes are TRBV11-3 and TRBJ2-7; D perhaps matches TRBD2 (6 bases). The CDR3 is 15 amino acids. The germline CDR1 and CDR2 sequences are SGHNT and YENEEA. V was pared by 1 base and J by 6 bases, with 16 bases between. CDR3 sequence (DNA): TGTGCCAGCAGCTTAGGGCGAGCGGGTCAAGTCGAGCAGTACTTC. This codes for CASSLGRAGQVEQYF. The variable domain in full, completed from reference TRBV11-3 and TRBJ2-7, reads EAGVVQSPRYKIIEKKQPVAFWCNPISGHNTLYWYLQNLGQGPELLIRYENEEAVDDSQLPKDRFSAERLKGVDSTLKIQPAELGDSAVYLCASSLGRAGQVEQYFGPGTRLTVT.

The chain combines TRBV6-1 with TRBJ2-3; D unclear. The CDR3 runs 11 residues. V lost 1 base and J lost 5, with 1 base in between. Germline loops: CDR1 MNHNS, CDR2 SASEGT. Here the CDR3 reads CASSEVDTQYF. In nucleotides, the CDR3 is TGTGCCAGCAGTGAAGTAGATACGCAGTATTTT.

This clone was observed a single time. The gene calls are TRBV7-8 and TRBJ2-7, with D unclear. There are 14 residues in the CDR3. The ends were cut back, 1 base at V and 3 bases at J, with 10 bases in the middle. The V gene's germline CDR1 is SGHVS and CDR2 FQNEAQ. Written as DNA, the CDR3 is TGTGCCAGCAGCTTAGGTGTCAGGATCTACGAGCAGTACTTC. Its translation is CASSLGVRIYEQYF.

The gene calls are TRBV5-1 and TRBJ2-7, with 10 bases matching TRBD1. V shed 5 bases and J 1 base; nucleotides not matched to a gene: 3. This CDR3 is 14 amino acids long. Germline assignment: CDR1 SGHRS and CDR2 YFSETQ. Here the CDR3 DNA reads TGCGCCAGCAGTACGGGACAGGGGTCCTACGAGCAGTACTTC. Encoded protein: CASSTGQGSYEQYF.

The chain joins TRBV30 to TRBJ2-5, with a possible D match to TRBD2 (5 bases). With 3 bases removed from V and 5 bases from J, the gap between germline ends came to 10 bases. The CDR3 extends over 12 amino acids. Germline V gene data show CDR1 as GTSNPN and CDR2 as SVGIG (reference sequence). The CDR3 nucleotides are TGTGCCTGGAGCCCCACGGGGGAGACCCAGTACTTC. This translates into CAWSPTGETQYF.

The table lists this clone with a count of one. The rearrangement joins TRBV7-2 to TRBJ2-3, with 9 bases identical to TRBD2. Germline values: CDR1 SGHTA, CDR2 FQGNSA. V was clipped by 2 bases and J by 3 bases; unmatched bases: 3. There are 15 residues in the CDR3. The CDR3 sequence: CASSLIAGGTDTQYF. DNA for the CDR3: TGTGCCAGCAGCTTAATTGCGGGAGGGACAGATACGCAGTATTTT.

This clone was seen only once. The chain employs TRBV11-2 and TRBJ2-1; 15 nucleotides agree with TRBD2. CDR3 length: 17 residues. The ends lost 4 bases at V and 3 bases at J; junction bases unmatched: 4. Germline CDR1 is SGHAT and CDR2 is FQNNGV. The CDR3: CASSSRTSGRVYNEQFF. DNA for the CDR3: TGTGCCAGCAGCTCCCGGACTAGCGGGAGGGTCTACAATGAGCAGTTCTTC.

The chain links TRBV4-1 to TRBJ1-5, with D uncertain. This CDR3 spans 17 amino acids. V lost 0 bases and J 6 bases, leaving 18 bases between the germline ends. CDR1 and CDR2 (germline): MGHRA, YSYEKL. The CDR3 nucleotides are TGCGCCAGCAGCCAAGATGTTAGCCGACTTGTTAGTCAGCCCCAGCATTTT. Protein sequence: CASSQDVSRLVSQPQHF.

The rearrangement uses TRBV30 and TRBJ2-3; D unresolved. This CDR3 is 15 amino acids long. Trimming left V 0 bases short and J 0 bases short, with 10 bases between. Germline lookup yields CDR1 GTSNPN and CDR2 SVGIG (reference sequence). DNA of the CDR3: TGTGCCTGGAGTGTAGGCGGCTCTAGCACAGATACGCAGTATTTT. Amino acids: CAWSVGGSSTDTQYF. The whole variable domain, filled in from reference TRBV30 and TRBJ2-3, reads SQTIHQWPATLVQPVGSPLSLECTVEGTSNPNLYWYRQAAGRGLQLLFYSVGIGQISSEVPQNLSASRPQDRQFILSSKKLLLSDSGFYLCAWSVGGSSTDTQYFGPGTRLTVL.

The gene calls are TRBV11-2 and TRBJ2-5; perhaps D is TRBD1 or TRBD2 (6 bases each). V dropped 0 bases and J dropped 5 bases, with 13 bases sitting between them. Germline lookup yields CDR1 SGHAT and CDR2 FQNNGV. This CDR3 is 15 amino acids long. This CDR3 reads CASSLDGGPRETQYF. CDR3 DNA: TGTGCCAGCAGCTTAGACGGGGGCCCCCGGGAGACCCAGTACTTC.

This sequence joins TRBV27 and TRBJ1-1, with TRBD1 as a possible D gene (5 bases). Germline CDR1 reads MNHEY; CDR2 reads SMNVEV (reference sequence). CDR3 length equals 14 residues. Trimming pared 2 bases from V and 0 bases from J, leaving 7 bases between. Here the CDR3 reads CASSLLRVNTEAFF. CDR3 in DNA: TGTGCCAGCAGTTTACTCAGGGTGAACACTGAAGCTTTCTTT.

The rearrangement joins TRBV11-2 to TRBJ2-7; D is perhaps TRBD1 (6 bases). CDR1 SGHAT and CDR2 FQNNGV come from the germline V gene. V shed 5 bases and J shed 2 bases, with 19 bases lying between them. The CDR3 sequence is 16 residues long. CDR3 sequence: CASSPLGGAGAYEQYF. Here the CDR3 DNA reads TGTGCCAGCAGCCCCCTTGGGGGTGCAGGGGCCTACGAGCAGTACTTC.

This clone was recorded only once. The chain employs TRBV28 and TRBJ1-5; a possible D gene is TRBD1 (6 bases). This CDR3 comprises 14 residues. Trimming stripped 6 bases from V and 2 bases from J, with 11 bases between. CDR1 is MDHEN and CDR2 is SYDVKM in the germline V gene. Here the CDR3 DNA reads TGTGCCAGCAGATTGGGGGCCGGCAATCAGCCCCAGCATTTT. This sequence encodes CASRLGAGNQPQHF.

This clone came up once. The genes are TRBV9 and TRBJ2-1; 8 nucleotides match TRBD2. From germline, CDR1 is SGDLS and CDR2 YYNGEE. V was pared by 0 bases and J by 8 bases, with 10 bases of the junction left unmatched. The CDR3 contains 16 residues. The CDR3 sequence is CASSVERGPSPHEQFF. CDR3 bases: TGTGCCAGCAGCGTAGAGCGGGGGCCTAGCCCCCATGAGCAGTTCTTC.

The chain carries TRBV19 and TRBJ2-3; possibly TRBD2 for D (5 bases). CDR1 and CDR2 (germline): LNHDA, SQIVND (reference sequence). The CDR3 spans 15 residues. Trimming cost V 3 bases and J 0 bases, with 10 bases left between them. CDR3 residues: CASSIEGWSTDTQYF. CDR3 nucleotide sequence: TGTGCCAGTAGTATCGAGGGTTGGAGCACAGATACGCAGTATTTT.

The V gene is TRBV7-9, the J gene TRBJ1-2, with a possible D match to TRBD1 (6 bases). V lost 3 bases, J lost 0 bases, and 8 bases lay in between. The CDR3 runs 14 residues. Germline V lookup: CDR1 SEHNR, CDR2 FQNEAQ (reference sequence). The CDR3 nucleotides read TGTGCCAGCAGCTTGGGGGGCGCTAACTATGGCTACACCTTC. This codes for CASSLGGANYGYTF.

This clone was detected a few times. This chain uses TRBV2 with TRBJ1-2; D not resolved. The CDR3 sequence is 12 residues long. The V end lost 6 bases, the J end lost 5 bases, and 10 bases lay between the germline ends. CDR1 SNHLY and CDR2 FYNNEI come from the germline V gene. CDR3 loop: CASSKAAYGYTF. CDR3 bases: TGTGCCAGCAGCAAGGCTGCTTATGGCTACACCTTC.

The rearrangement joins TRBV5-8 to TRBJ1-5; D not certain. V dropped 2 bases and J dropped 0 bases, with 15 bases sitting between them. The germline gives CDR1 SGHTS, CDR2 YDEGEE. The CDR3 sequence is 17 residues long. CDR3 sequence reads: CASSFLMGRSSNQPQHF. In nucleotides, the CDR3 is TGTGCCAGCAGCTTTTTAATGGGCAGGTCTAGCAATCAGCCCCAGCATTTT.

The chain combines TRBV28 with TRBJ2-7, with D perhaps matching TRBD2 (6 bases). CDR3 length: 14 amino acids. Germline V lookup: CDR1 MDHEN, CDR2 SYDVKM. V lost 6 bases to trimming and J lost 6 bases, with 18 bases between them. CDR3 nucleotides: TGTGCCAGCAGACGTCGTAGGAGGGACGGCGAGCAGTACTTC. Translated, it gives CASRRRRRDGEQYF.

This rearrangement joins TRBV11-2 to TRBJ2-3, with 7 bases lining up with TRBD1. V lost 3 bases and J lost 5; bases outside the gene matches: 11. This CDR3 comprises 16 residues. Germline CDR1 reads SGHAT; CDR2 reads FQNNGV. The CDR3 DNA sequence: TGTGCCAGCAGCTTCGGACAGGCCTTTCCCCGAGATACGCAGTATTTT. This codes for CASSFGQAFPRDTQYF.

V usage is TRBV28 and J usage is TRBJ1-5; D is ambiguous. There are 17 residues in the CDR3. The V gene lost 2 bases and the J gene lost 0 bases, with 14 bases spanning the gap. Germline lookup yields CDR1 MDHEN and CDR2 SYDVKM. Here the CDR3 DNA reads TGTGCCAGCAGTTTACCCCCCCGCGTTCGTAGCAATCAGCCCCAGCATTTT. Translated, it gives CASSLPPRVRSNQPQHF.

This chain links TRBV27 with TRBJ1-3, with 8 bases identical to TRBD1. The CDR3 totals 15 residues. V gave up 6 bases and J gave up 2 bases; unmatched junction bases: 6. Germline V gene sequence: CDR1 MNHEY, CDR2 SMNVEV (reference sequence). In DNA form, the CDR3 reads TGTGCCAGCAGCCGACAGGGGAACACTGGAAACACCATATATTTT. Amino acid sequence: CASSRQGNTGNTIYF.

This sequence joins TRBV6-1 and TRBJ1-2; D is uncertain. In germline, CDR1 is MNHNS, CDR2 SASEGT. CDR3 length equals 13 residues. V lost 6 bases to trimming and J lost 7 bases, with 15 bases between them. Here the CDR3 DNA reads TGTGCCAGCAGCGATATGGGGATTGTTGGCTACACCTTC. Translating gives CASSDMGIVGYTF.

The chain carries TRBV5-4 and TRBJ1-1; 7 bases agree with TRBD1. The V gene end was trimmed by 4 bases and the J gene end by 0 bases; junction bases not matched to a gene: 6. The CDR3 totals 15 residues. The germline V gene encodes CDR1 SGHNT and CDR2 YYREEE (reference sequence). The DNA of the CDR3 is TGTGCCAGCAGCCCTCGACAGGGCGTGAACACTGAAGCTTTCTTT. Protein: CASSPRQGVNTEAFF.

This clone turned up a few times. This CDR3 is CASSQDRSPLHF. The CDR3 coding sequence is TGCGCCAGCAGCCAAGACCGGTCACCCCTCCACTTT. V gene TRBV4-1 combines with J gene TRBJ1-6; D uncertain. Trimming took off 0 bases at V and 10 bases at J, with 4 bases between the two ends. Germline CDR1 and CDR2: MGHRA and YSYEKL. The CDR3 is made up of 12 amino acids.

The V call is TRBV28, the J call TRBJ2-6, with D tentatively TRBD1 (5 bases). V dropped 3 bases and J dropped 1 base, with 7 bases sitting between them. The length of the CDR3 is 15 residues. CDR1 and CDR2 from the germline V gene are MDHEN and SYDVKM. The CDR3 loop reads CASSFAGSGANVLTF. CDR3 nucleotide sequence: TGTGCCAGCAGTTTCGCAGGGTCTGGGGCCAACGTCCTGACTTTC.

The J gene is TRBJ2-7, the V gene TRBV29-1; a weak D match, TRBD2 (5 bases). The CDR3 covers 13 residues. Germline values: CDR1 SQVTM, CDR2 ANQGSEA. V was cut by 7 bases and J by 0 bases, with 13 bases left in between. The CDR3 region has the DNA TGCAGCGCCATACGAGAGGGCTCCTACGAGCAGTACTTC. Residues: CSAIREGSYEQYF.

The rearrangement joins TRBV19 to TRBJ2-1; D might be TRBD1 (6 bases). Between the trimmed V and J ends, which lost 5 bases and 0 bases, there was a span of 11 bases. The germline CDR1 and CDR2 sequences are LNHDA and SQIVND (reference sequence). The CDR3 loop spans 15 amino acids. The CDR3 here is CASSSRTVSYNEQFF. In DNA, the CDR3 is TGTGCCAGTAGTTCTCGGACAGTCTCCTACAATGAGCAGTTCTTC.

The V call is TRBV6-6, the J call TRBJ1-5; D is ambiguous. Germline lookup yields CDR1 MNHNY and CDR2 SVGAGI (reference sequence). The V gene lost 5 bases and the J gene lost 4 bases, with 15 bases spanning the gap. The CDR3 extends over 15 amino acids. CDR3 loop: CASSPTQTPNQPQHF. As DNA, the CDR3 is TGTGCCAGCAGTCCTACACAGACGCCAAATCAGCCCCAGCATTTT.

The chain uses TRBV4-3 and TRBJ2-7; maybe TRBD1 (5 bases). Trimming pared 11 bases from V and 5 bases from J, leaving 7 bases between. This CDR3 contains 9 residues. Germline V gene sequence: CDR1 LGHNA, CDR2 YSLEER. The CDR3 here is CAPRDEQYF. The CDR3 DNA follows: TGCGCCCCCAGGGACGAGCAGTACTTC.

A few counts support this clone. The genes are TRBV19 and TRBJ1-1, with D possibly being TRBD1 (5 bases). Germline CDR1 and CDR2: LNHDA and SQIVND (reference sequence). V lost 5 bases and J 10 bases, leaving 11 bases between the germline ends. This CDR3 has 11 amino acids. The CDR3 nucleotides read TGTGCCAGTAGTCCAAACACAGGAGCTTTCTTT. This gives the protein CASSPNTGAFF.

This chain uses TRBV12-5 with TRBJ2-1; D tentatively reads TRBD1 or TRBD2 (6 bases each). V was trimmed by 2 bases and J by 9 bases, leaving 20 bases between them. Germline CDR1 is LGHNT and CDR2 is FRNRAP. CDR3 length equals 16 residues. The CDR3 DNA reads TGTGCTAGTGGTTTGATCCTGGGGGGCCGGCGGGGTGAGCAGTTCTTC. Protein: CASGLILGGRRGEQFF.